A selection of T cell receptor beta chains follows, all from one sample in a study of shared clonotypes between healthy human individuals. Measured with immunoSEQ multiplex PCR; TCRdb has only the in-frame clones, and not every one. The sample includes 2 million to 3 million clones, approximately 93% of them seen just once. Sequences were obtained from naive CD4+ T cells from PBMCs. The receptors were gathered from a man younger than 35 in good health. Some clones in this sample may be carry-over from other donors' samples. Each CDR3 is given with its conserved first and last residue. Each record gives: V gene, CDR3 protein.

TRBV5-1,CASRTGGTGHNSPLHF
TRBV18,CASSPSQETQYF
TRBV5-1,CASSLKASYEQYF
TRBV7-2,CASSPGPGYGAFF
TRBV27,CASSFLALAKNIQYF
TRBV29-1,CSVERGREAFF
TRBV27,CASSSRGGYGYTF
TRBV9,CASSVGGVETQYF
TRBV5-1,CASSLEGTGEETQYF
TRBV9,CASSVDGADTEAFF
TRBV10-3,CAISEPLTGKNEKLFF
TRBV6-6,CASSYQAGFRSNEQFF
TRBV5-5,CASSYLAGVLYEQYF
TRBV19,CASQPRTSGPMGETQYF
TRBV7-8,CASSRGRNTEAFF
TRBV25-1,CASSEFTRDRDTQYF
TRBV7-9,CASSKRQGSYEQYF
TRBV29-1,CSVEQGANQPQHF